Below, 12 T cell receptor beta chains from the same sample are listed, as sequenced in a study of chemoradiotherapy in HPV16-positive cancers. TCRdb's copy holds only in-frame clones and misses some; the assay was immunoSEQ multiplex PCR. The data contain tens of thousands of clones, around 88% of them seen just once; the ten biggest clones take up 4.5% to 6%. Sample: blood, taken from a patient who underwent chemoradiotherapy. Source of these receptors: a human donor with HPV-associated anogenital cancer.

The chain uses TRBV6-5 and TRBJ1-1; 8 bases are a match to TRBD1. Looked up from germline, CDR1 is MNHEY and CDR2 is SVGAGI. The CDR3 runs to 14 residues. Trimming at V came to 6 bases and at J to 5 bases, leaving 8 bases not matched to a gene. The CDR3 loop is CASRRGTGVTEAFF. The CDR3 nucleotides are TGTGCCAGCAGACGGGGGACAGGCGTAACTGAAGCTTTCTTT.

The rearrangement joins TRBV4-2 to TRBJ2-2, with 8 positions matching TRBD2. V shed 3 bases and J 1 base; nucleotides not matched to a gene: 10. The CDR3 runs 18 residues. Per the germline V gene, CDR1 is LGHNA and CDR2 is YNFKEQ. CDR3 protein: CASSQATSGRRNTGELFF. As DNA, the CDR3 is TGTGCCAGCAGCCAGGCCACTAGCGGCCGGAGGAACACCGGGGAGCTGTTTTTT.

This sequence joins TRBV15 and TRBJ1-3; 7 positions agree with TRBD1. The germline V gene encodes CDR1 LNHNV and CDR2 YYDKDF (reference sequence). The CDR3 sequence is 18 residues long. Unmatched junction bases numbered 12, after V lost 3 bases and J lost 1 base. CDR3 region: CATSRGQRALASGNTIYF. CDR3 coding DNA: TGTGCCACCAGCAGGGGACAGAGAGCTCTCGCTTCTGGAAACACCATATATTTT.

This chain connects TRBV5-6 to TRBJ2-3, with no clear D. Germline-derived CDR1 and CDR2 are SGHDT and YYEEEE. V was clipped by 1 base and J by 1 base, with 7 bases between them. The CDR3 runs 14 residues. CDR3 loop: CASSLFQRTDTQYF. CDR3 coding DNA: TGTGCCAGCAGCTTGTTCCAGCGCACAGATACGCAGTATTTT.

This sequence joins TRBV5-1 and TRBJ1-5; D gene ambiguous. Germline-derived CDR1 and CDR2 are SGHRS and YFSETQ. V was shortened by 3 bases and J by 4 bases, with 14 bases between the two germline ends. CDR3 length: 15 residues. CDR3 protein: CASSSDGEVNQPQHF. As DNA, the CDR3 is TGCGCCAGCAGCTCGGACGGGGAGGTGAATCAGCCCCAGCATTTT.

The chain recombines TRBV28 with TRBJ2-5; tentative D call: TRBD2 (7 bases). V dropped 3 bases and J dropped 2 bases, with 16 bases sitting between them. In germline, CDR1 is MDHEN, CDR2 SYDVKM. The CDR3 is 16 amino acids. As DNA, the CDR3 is TGTGCCAGCAGTTTCCATGCGGGGGCTATACAAGAGACCCAGTACTTC. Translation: CASSFHAGAIQETQYF.

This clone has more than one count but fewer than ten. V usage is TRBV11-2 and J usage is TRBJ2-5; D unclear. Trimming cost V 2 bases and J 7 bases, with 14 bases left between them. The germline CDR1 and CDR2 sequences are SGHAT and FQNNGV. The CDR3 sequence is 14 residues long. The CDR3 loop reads CASSLPDGYWTQYF. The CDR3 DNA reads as TGTGCCAGCAGCTTACCGGACGGGTACTGGACCCAGTACTTC. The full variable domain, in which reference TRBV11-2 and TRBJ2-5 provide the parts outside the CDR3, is EAGVAQSPRYKIIEKRQSVAFWCNPISGHATLYWYQQILGQGPKLLIQFQNNGVVDDSQLPKDRFSAERLKGVDSTLKIQPAKLEDSAVYLCASSLPDGYWTQYFGPGTRLLVL.

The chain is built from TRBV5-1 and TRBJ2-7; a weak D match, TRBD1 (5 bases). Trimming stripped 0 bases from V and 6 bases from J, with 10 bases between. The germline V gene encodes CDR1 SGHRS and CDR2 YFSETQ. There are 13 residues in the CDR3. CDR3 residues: CASSLGGGIEQYF. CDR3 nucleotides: TGCGCCAGCAGCTTGGGGGGCGGTATCGAGCAGTACTTC.

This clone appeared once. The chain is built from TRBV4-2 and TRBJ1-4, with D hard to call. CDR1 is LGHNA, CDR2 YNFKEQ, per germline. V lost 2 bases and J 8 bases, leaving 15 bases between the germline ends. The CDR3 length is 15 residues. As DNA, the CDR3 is TGTGCCAGCAGCCAACTTATGGCAGTAGGGGAAAAACTGTTTTTT. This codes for CASSQLMAVGEKLFF.

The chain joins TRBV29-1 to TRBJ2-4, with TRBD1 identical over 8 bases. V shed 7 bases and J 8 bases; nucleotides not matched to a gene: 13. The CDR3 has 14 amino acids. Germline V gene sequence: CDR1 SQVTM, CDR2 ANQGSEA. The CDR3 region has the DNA TGCAGCGCCATAAGGACAGGGTTCGGGGACATTCAGTACTTC. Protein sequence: CSAIRTGFGDIQYF.

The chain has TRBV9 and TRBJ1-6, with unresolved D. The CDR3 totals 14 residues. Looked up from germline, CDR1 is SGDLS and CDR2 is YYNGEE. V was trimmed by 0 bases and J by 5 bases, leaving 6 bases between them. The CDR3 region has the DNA TGTGCCAGCAGCGTAGGTGAAAATAATTCACCCCTCCACTTT. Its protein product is CASSVGENNSPLHF.

CDR3 nucleotide sequence: TGTGCCAGCAGTGAATCAATTAGCGGGAGGAGGTCCAATGAGCAGTTCTTC. Its protein product is CASSESISGRRSNEQFF. The chain is built from TRBV25-1 and TRBJ2-1; 10 nucleotides match TRBD2. V shed 1 base, J shed 6 bases, and the junction held 9 bases outside the gene matches. The CDR3 has 17 amino acids. The germline V gene encodes CDR1 MGHDK and CDR2 SYGVNS.